This is a list of T cell receptor beta chains from one sample in a study of shared clonotypes between healthy human individuals. TCRdb keeps only in-frame clones here, not all; method: immunoSEQ multiplex PCR. The sample contains approximately 250,000 clones, 50% to 80% of which appear only once. The specimen sequenced was memory CD4+ T cells sorted from blood. The receptors shown here come from a man aged 25 to 40 in good health. CDR3s include the opening cysteine and the closing phenylalanine or tryptophan. Fields, in order: J gene, clone size, D gene, V gene, CDR3 DNA, CDR3 protein. The D gene is left open where the match is weak. The size of a clone is reported for some rows only, either as once, few or many, or as a class for expanded clones.

j_call: TRBJ2-1
clone_size: .
d_call: TRBD2
v_call: TRBV25-1
cdr3_nt: TGTGCCAGCAGTGAATCGGGTAGCGGGTCCTTCGGCTACAATGAGCAGTTCTTC
cdr3_aa: CASSESGSGSFGYNEQFF

j_call: TRBJ2-4
clone_size: .
d_call: TRBD1
v_call: TRBV5-4
cdr3_nt: TGTGCCAGCAGCTGGGGGACAGGGGTAATGGCCAAAAACATTCAGTACTTC
cdr3_aa: CASSWGTGVMAKNIQYF

j_call: TRBJ2-7
clone_size: many
d_call: TRBD2
v_call: TRBV6-1
cdr3_nt: TGTGCCAGCACACCGGGACTAGTCGGTTACGAGCAGTACTTC
cdr3_aa: CASTPGLVGYEQYF

j_call: TRBJ2-1
clone_size: .
d_call: TRBD1
v_call: TRBV6-6
cdr3_nt: TGTGCCAGCAGACCCGGGACAGCCCATAATAGCGAGCAGTTCTTC
cdr3_aa: CASRPGTAHNSEQFF

j_call: TRBJ1-5
clone_size: .
d_call: .
v_call: TRBV28
cdr3_nt: TGTGCCGTCTGGGGGGATGGGCAGCCCCAGCATTTT
cdr3_aa: CAVWGDGQPQHF

j_call: TRBJ1-1
clone_size: .
d_call: .
v_call: TRBV6-1
cdr3_nt: TGTGCCAGCAGTATCCGACAGAACACTGAAGCTTTCTTT
cdr3_aa: CASSIRQNTEAFF

j_call: TRBJ2-5
clone_size: .
d_call: TRBD2
v_call: TRBV18
cdr3_nt: TGTGCCAGCTCACCCATACCGGGAGGCACCCAAGAGACCCAGTACTTC
cdr3_aa: CASSPIPGGTQETQYF

j_call: TRBJ2-5
clone_size: .
d_call: .
v_call: TRBV15
cdr3_nt: TGTGCCACCAGGATCGGGGGCACAGGGGAGACCCAGTACTTC
cdr3_aa: CATRIGGTGETQYF

j_call: TRBJ2-1
clone_size: once
d_call: TRBD1
v_call: TRBV7-3
cdr3_nt: TGTGCCAGCAGCCCTGGACAGGTGGGTTCGCTAAGGAATGAGCAGTTCTTC
cdr3_aa: CASSPGQVGSLRNEQFF

j_call: TRBJ2-7
clone_size: .
d_call: TRBD2
v_call: TRBV4-1
cdr3_nt: TGCGCCAGCAGGGGGACTAGCGGCGGCGAGCAGTACTTC
cdr3_aa: CASRGTSGGEQYF

j_call: TRBJ2-1
clone_size: .
d_call: .
v_call: TRBV7-9
cdr3_nt: TGTGCCAGCAGCTTAGGGCCCCTAGCGTGGGAGTTCTTC
cdr3_aa: CASSLGPLAWEFF

j_call: TRBJ1-4
clone_size: .
d_call: .
v_call: TRBV28
cdr3_nt: TGTGCCAGCAGCACGACATCCCGGAGGTTTTTT
cdr3_aa: CASSTTSRRFF

j_call: TRBJ2-2
clone_size: few
d_call: .
v_call: TRBV6-1
cdr3_nt: TGTGCCAGCAGTGAATGGGAGCCCGTCACCGGGGAGCTGTTTTTT
cdr3_aa: CASSEWEPVTGELFF

j_call: TRBJ2-7
clone_size: .
d_call: TRBD1
v_call: TRBV11-2
cdr3_nt: TGTGCCAGCAGCTTCGGACAGGCTGAGCAGTACTTC
cdr3_aa: CASSFGQAEQYF

j_call: TRBJ2-3
clone_size: .
d_call: TRBD2
v_call: TRBV7-2
cdr3_nt: TGTGCCAGCAGCTTAAGGAGACTAGCGGTTAGCACAGATACGCAGTATTTT
cdr3_aa: CASSLRRLAVSTDTQYF

j_call: TRBJ2-1
clone_size: .
d_call: TRBD2
v_call: TRBV11-3
cdr3_nt: TGTGCCAGCAGCAACTGGCTAGCGGGAGACAATGAGCAGTTCTTC
cdr3_aa: CASSNWLAGDNEQFF

j_call: TRBJ1-5
clone_size: .
d_call: .
v_call: TRBV28
cdr3_nt: TGTGCCAGCAGTTTACTCCCGGGGGGGATTCAGCCCCAGCATTTT
cdr3_aa: CASSLLPGGIQPQHF

j_call: TRBJ2-7
clone_size: .
d_call: .
v_call: TRBV7-2
cdr3_nt: TGTGCCAGCAGCTTAGCCCAAATACCCTACGAGCAGTACTTC
cdr3_aa: CASSLAQIPYEQYF

j_call: TRBJ1-1
clone_size: .
d_call: TRBD1
v_call: TRBV5-1
cdr3_nt: TGCGCCAGCAGCTTAACAGGGGACACTGAAGCTTTCTTT
cdr3_aa: CASSLTGDTEAFF

j_call: TRBJ2-6
clone_size: .
d_call: TRBD2
v_call: TRBV10-3
cdr3_nt: TGTGCCATCAGTGGTAGCGGGACCGGGGCCAACGTCCTGACTTTC
cdr3_aa: CAISGSGTGANVLTF

j_call: TRBJ2-5
clone_size: .
d_call: .
v_call: TRBV11-3
cdr3_nt: TGTGCCAGCAGCTTAGGGTTAGCGCAACAAGAGACCCAGTACTTC
cdr3_aa: CASSLGLAQQETQYF

j_call: TRBJ1-3
clone_size: .
d_call: .
v_call: TRBV19
cdr3_nt: TGTGCCAGTAGACCCCGGCGGGGGCTCGGAAACACCATATATTTT
cdr3_aa: CASRPRRGLGNTIYF

j_call: TRBJ2-7
clone_size: .
d_call: .
v_call: TRBV12-2
cdr3_nt: TGTGCAAGTCGCTTGCTAGCGGGAGGAAGCTACGAGCAGTACTTC
cdr3_aa: CASRLLAGGSYEQYF

j_call: TRBJ2-2
clone_size: .
d_call: .
v_call: TRBV7-6
cdr3_nt: TGTGCCAGCAGCTTAGTTGTAATGGGGACCGGGGAGCTGTTTTTT
cdr3_aa: CASSLVVMGTGELFF

j_call: TRBJ2-7
clone_size: .
d_call: .
v_call: TRBV5-1
cdr3_nt: TGCGCCAGCAGCTTGGGGTGGGGGTCAGGCGAGCAGTACTTC
cdr3_aa: CASSLGWGSGEQYF

j_call: TRBJ2-7
clone_size: .
d_call: .
v_call: TRBV2
cdr3_nt: TGTGCCAGCAGTTTACCTGTCGGGGCCTACTCCTACGAGCAGTACTTC
cdr3_aa: CASSLPVGAYSYEQYF

j_call: TRBJ1-1
clone_size: .
d_call: .
v_call: TRBV5-6
cdr3_nt: TGTGCCAGCAGCTTGGTTTGGGTCCCAGGAGGAAACACTGAAGCTTTCTTT
cdr3_aa: CASSLVWVPGGNTEAFF

j_call: TRBJ2-7
clone_size: once
d_call: TRBD1
v_call: TRBV5-6
cdr3_nt: TGTGCCAGCACATTAGGGGGGACAGGGGGCCACGAGCAGTACTTC
cdr3_aa: CASTLGGTGGHEQYF

j_call: TRBJ1-1
clone_size: .
d_call: .
v_call: TRBV11-2
cdr3_nt: TGTGCCAGCAGCTTAGGAACTAACACTGAAGCTTTCTTT
cdr3_aa: CASSLGTNTEAFF

j_call: TRBJ2-1
clone_size: .
d_call: .
v_call: TRBV5-5
cdr3_nt: TGTGCCAGCAGCCCAGGGGTTGCCTCCTACAATGAGCAGTTCTTC
cdr3_aa: CASSPGVASYNEQFF

j_call: TRBJ2-7
clone_size: .
d_call: TRBD1
v_call: TRBV5-4
cdr3_nt: TGTGCCAGCAGCACCCGACAGGGGGGTTACGAGCAGTACTTC
cdr3_aa: CASSTRQGGYEQYF

j_call: TRBJ2-4
clone_size: .
d_call: .
v_call: TRBV7-2
cdr3_nt: TGTGCCAGCAGCCACGTGAGGGAGGACATTCAGTACTTC
cdr3_aa: CASSHVREDIQYF

j_call: TRBJ1-3
clone_size: .
d_call: .
v_call: TRBV25-1
cdr3_nt: TGTGCCAGCAGTGTCCGGGACGCTGGAAACACCATATATTTT
cdr3_aa: CASSVRDAGNTIYF

j_call: TRBJ2-5
clone_size: .
d_call: TRBD1
v_call: TRBV5-4
cdr3_nt: TGTGCCAGCAGCCCGACCTCGGACAGGGGGCAGACCCAGTACTTC
cdr3_aa: CASSPTSDRGQTQYF

j_call: TRBJ2-1
clone_size: .
d_call: TRBD2
v_call: TRBV5-1
cdr3_nt: TGCGCCAGCAGCATACTAGCGGGAGGGGCCACCAATGAGCAGTTCTTC
cdr3_aa: CASSILAGGATNEQFF

j_call: TRBJ1-1
clone_size: once
d_call: .
v_call: TRBV5-4
cdr3_nt: TGTGCCAGCAGCTTGTACGGTCCAGGGCTGAACACTGAAGCTTTCTTT
cdr3_aa: CASSLYGPGLNTEAFF

j_call: TRBJ2-7
clone_size: .
d_call: TRBD1
v_call: TRBV7-9
cdr3_nt: TGTGCCAGCAGCCTAGGGGGGACAGGGGGCGAGCAGTACTTC
cdr3_aa: CASSLGGTGGEQYF

j_call: TRBJ2-2
clone_size: .
d_call: TRBD2
v_call: TRBV30
cdr3_nt: TGTGCCTGGAGTGCGTGGCTAGCGGGAAGTACCGGGGAGCTGTTTTTT
cdr3_aa: CAWSAWLAGSTGELFF

j_call: TRBJ2-1
clone_size: few
d_call: .
v_call: TRBV19
cdr3_nt: TGTGCCAGTAGTATAAGGAATGAGCAGTTCTTC
cdr3_aa: CASSIRNEQFF

j_call: TRBJ2-5
clone_size: .
d_call: .
v_call: TRBV4-2
cdr3_nt: TGTGCCAGCAGCCAAGATGGACTAGAGACCCAGTACTTC
cdr3_aa: CASSQDGLETQYF

j_call: TRBJ1-3
clone_size: .
d_call: .
v_call: TRBV5-5
cdr3_nt: TGTGCCAGCAGAATGGATAGGGCCGCTGGAAACACCATATATTTT
cdr3_aa: CASRMDRAAGNTIYF

j_call: TRBJ1-1
clone_size: once
d_call: .
v_call: TRBV18
cdr3_nt: TGTGCCAGCGCCTCACAAAGGGGCGACGGAGCTGAAGCTTTCTTT
cdr3_aa: CASASQRGDGAEAFF

j_call: TRBJ1-1
clone_size: few
d_call: .
v_call: TRBV7-6
cdr3_nt: TGTGCCAGCAGCTTACAGGGAACAAATGAAGCTTTCTTT
cdr3_aa: CASSLQGTNEAFF

j_call: TRBJ2-7
clone_size: .
d_call: .
v_call: TRBV19
cdr3_nt: TGTGCCAGTAGTCCCATGGGCGTACTGGCTAGCGCCTCCTACGAGCAGTACTTC
cdr3_aa: CASSPMGVLASASYEQYF

j_call: TRBJ2-7
clone_size: .
d_call: .
v_call: TRBV28
cdr3_nt: TGTGCCAGCAGTTTGCCGGTTTACGAGCAGTACTTC
cdr3_aa: CASSLPVYEQYF

j_call: TRBJ2-2
clone_size: .
d_call: .
v_call: TRBV7-9
cdr3_nt: TGTGCCAGCAGCTTAGAGTTGGCAGGGAACACCGGGGAGCTGTTTTTT
cdr3_aa: CASSLELAGNTGELFF

j_call: TRBJ2-7
clone_size: .
d_call: .
v_call: TRBV10-3
cdr3_nt: TGTGCCATCAGTGAGTCGACGCCGGGACGGGGAGCCTACGAGCAGTACTTC
cdr3_aa: CAISESTPGRGAYEQYF

j_call: TRBJ2-1
clone_size: .
d_call: TRBD2
v_call: TRBV18
cdr3_nt: TGTGCCAGCTCACCCTCCCTAGCGGGTAGCTCCTACAATGAGCAGTTCTTC
cdr3_aa: CASSPSLAGSSYNEQFF

j_call: TRBJ1-2
clone_size: .
d_call: TRBD1
v_call: TRBV28
cdr3_nt: TGTGCCAGCAGCGAATCAGGACAGGGGTTATATGGCTACACCTTC
cdr3_aa: CASSESGQGLYGYTF

j_call: TRBJ2-1
clone_size: .
d_call: .
v_call: TRBV7-9
cdr3_nt: TGTGCCAGCAGCTTAACCCTAGCAGATGAGCAGTTCTTC
cdr3_aa: CASSLTLADEQFF